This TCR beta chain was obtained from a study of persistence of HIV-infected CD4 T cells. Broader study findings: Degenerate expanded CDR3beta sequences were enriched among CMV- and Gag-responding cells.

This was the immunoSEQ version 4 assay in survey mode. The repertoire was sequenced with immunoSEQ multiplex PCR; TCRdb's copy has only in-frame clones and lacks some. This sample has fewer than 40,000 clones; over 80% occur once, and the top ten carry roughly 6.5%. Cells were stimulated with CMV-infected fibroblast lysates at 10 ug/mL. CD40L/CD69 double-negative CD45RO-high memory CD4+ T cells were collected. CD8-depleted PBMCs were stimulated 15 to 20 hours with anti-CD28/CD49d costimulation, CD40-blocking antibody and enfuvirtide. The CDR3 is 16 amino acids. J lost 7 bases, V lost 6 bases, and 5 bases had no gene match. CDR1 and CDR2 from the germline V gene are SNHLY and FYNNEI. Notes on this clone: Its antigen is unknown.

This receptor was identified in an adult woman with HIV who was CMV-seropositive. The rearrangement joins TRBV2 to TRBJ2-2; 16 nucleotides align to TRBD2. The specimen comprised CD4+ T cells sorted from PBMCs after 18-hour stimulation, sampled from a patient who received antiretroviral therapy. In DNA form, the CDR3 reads TGTGCCAGCAGGGGGACTAGCGGGAGGGCCAGCGGGGAGCTGTTTTTT. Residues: CASRGTSGRASGELFF.